This TCR beta chain derives from a study of blood T cell repertoires in COVID-19. About the research overall: Samples came from the United States, Italy and Spain, spanning acute and convalescent COVID-19. The analysed material was cDNA or gDNA that came from T cells, B-cell-depleted T cells, or PBMCs.

Patients from Seattle were sampled longitudinally, starting during active infection. Methods used by the authors: Amplification from reference gene primers served as the basis for estimated nucleated cell counts. The protocol was immunoSEQ multiplex PCR, while the TCRdb copy is restricted to in-frame clones and leaves out a portion. V, J and clone size derive from that table, while D and trimming were established from the DNA sequence. Among roughly 77,000 clones listed, roughly 80% were seen once. CDR3 size: 12 residues. V was pared by 8 bases and J by 4 bases, with 11 bases between. CDR1 is SNHLY, CDR2 FYNNEI, per germline.

Sequenced input: peripheral blood. The chain is built from TRBV2 and TRBJ1-1; D is possibly TRBD1 (6 bases). This clonotype was sampled from a man between 60 and 70 years old with COVID-19, enrolled during active disease. This CDR3 reads CASRSTGTEAFF. DNA of the CDR3: TGTGCCAGCCGCTCGACAGGCACTGAAGCTTTCTTT. Complete variable domain (other parts from reference TRBV2 and TRBJ1-1): EPEVTQTPSHQVTQMGQEVILRCVPISNHLYFYWYRQILGQKVEFLVSFYNNEISEKSEIFDDQFSVERPDGSNFTLKIRSTKLEDSAMYFCASRSTGTEAFFGQGTRLTVV.